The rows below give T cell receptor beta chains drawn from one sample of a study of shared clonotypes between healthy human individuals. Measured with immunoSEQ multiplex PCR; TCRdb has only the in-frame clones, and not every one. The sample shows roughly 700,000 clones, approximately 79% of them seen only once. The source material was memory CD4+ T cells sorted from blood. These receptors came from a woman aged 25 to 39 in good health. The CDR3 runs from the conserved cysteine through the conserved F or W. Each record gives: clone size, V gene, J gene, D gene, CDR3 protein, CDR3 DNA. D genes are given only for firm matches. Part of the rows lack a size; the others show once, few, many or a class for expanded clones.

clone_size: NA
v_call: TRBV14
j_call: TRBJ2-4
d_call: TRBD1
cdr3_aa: CASSIQGVENIQYF
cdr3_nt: TGTGCCAGCAGTATACAGGGGGTGGAAAACATTCAGTACTTC

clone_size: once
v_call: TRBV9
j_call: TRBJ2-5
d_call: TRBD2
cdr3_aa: CASSVASGIQETQYF
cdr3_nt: TGTGCCAGCAGCGTCGCTAGCGGGATCCAAGAGACCCAGTACTTC

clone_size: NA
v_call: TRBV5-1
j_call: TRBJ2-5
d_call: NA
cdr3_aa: CASSLEAPGTQYF
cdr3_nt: TGCGCCAGCAGCTTGGAGGCCCCGGGGACCCAGTACTTC

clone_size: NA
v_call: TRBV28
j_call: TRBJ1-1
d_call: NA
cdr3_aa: CASSFRPPSLEAFF
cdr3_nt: TGTGCCAGCAGTTTTAGGCCCCCCAGCCTTGAAGCTTTCTTT

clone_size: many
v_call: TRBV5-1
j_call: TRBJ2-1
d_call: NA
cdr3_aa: CASSSDSLSYNEQFF
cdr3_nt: TGCGCCAGCAGCTCGGACAGCCTATCCTACAATGAGCAGTTCTTC

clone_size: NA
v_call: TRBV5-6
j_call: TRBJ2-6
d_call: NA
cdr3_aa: CASSTRRQTGANVLTF
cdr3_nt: TGTGCCAGCAGCACTCGGCGACAGACTGGGGCCAACGTCCTGACTTTC

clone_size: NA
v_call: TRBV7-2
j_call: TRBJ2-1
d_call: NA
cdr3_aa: CASSLVGSSYNEQFF
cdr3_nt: TGTGCCAGCAGCTTAGTTGGTAGCTCCTACAATGAGCAGTTCTTC

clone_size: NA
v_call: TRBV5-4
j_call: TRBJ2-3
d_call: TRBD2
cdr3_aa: CATKLVGGRAIDTQYF
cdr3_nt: TGTGCCACCAAGCTTGTGGGCGGGAGGGCGATAGATACGCAGTATTTT

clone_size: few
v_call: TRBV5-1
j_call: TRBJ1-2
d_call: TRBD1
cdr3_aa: CASSSPGQALGIYGYTF
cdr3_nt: TGCGCCAGCAGCTCCCCGGGACAGGCGCTTGGGATTTATGGCTACACCTTC

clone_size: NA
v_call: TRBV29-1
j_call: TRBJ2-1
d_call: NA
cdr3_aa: CSVSADAGNEQFF
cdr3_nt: TGCAGCGTTTCAGCGGACGCCGGGAATGAGCAGTTCTTC

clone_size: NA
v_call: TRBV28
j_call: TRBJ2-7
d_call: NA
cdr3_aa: CASSLRPTYEQYF
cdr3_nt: TGTGCCAGCAGCCTGCGCCCCACCTACGAGCAGTACTTC

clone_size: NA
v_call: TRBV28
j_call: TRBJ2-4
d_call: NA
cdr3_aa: CASSLSRRKNIQYF
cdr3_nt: TGTGCCAGCAGTTTAAGTAGGAGAAAAAACATTCAGTACTTC

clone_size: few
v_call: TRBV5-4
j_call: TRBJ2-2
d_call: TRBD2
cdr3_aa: CASSSGTSKAGELFF
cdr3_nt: TGTGCCAGCAGTTCCGGGACTAGTAAGGCAGGGGAGCTGTTTTTT

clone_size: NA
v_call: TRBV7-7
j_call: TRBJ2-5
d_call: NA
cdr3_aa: CASSSGESETQYF
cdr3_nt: TGTGCCAGCAGCTCAGGAGAGTCAGAGACCCAGTACTTC

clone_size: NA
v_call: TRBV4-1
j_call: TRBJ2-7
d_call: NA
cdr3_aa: CASSQEYEQYF
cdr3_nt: TGCGCCAGCAGCCAGGAATACGAGCAGTACTTC

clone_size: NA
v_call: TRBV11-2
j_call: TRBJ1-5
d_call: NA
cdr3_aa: CASSLGVDQPQHF
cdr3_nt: TGTGCCAGCAGCTTAGGGGTTGATCAGCCCCAGCATTTT

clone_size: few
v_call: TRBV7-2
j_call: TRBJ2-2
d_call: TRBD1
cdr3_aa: CASSLGGQANTGELFF
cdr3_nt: TGTGCCAGCAGCTTAGGCGGACAGGCGAACACCGGGGAGCTGTTTTTT

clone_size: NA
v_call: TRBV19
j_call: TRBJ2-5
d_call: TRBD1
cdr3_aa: CATGQGKETQYF
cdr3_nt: TGTGCCACGGGACAGGGCAAAGAGACCCAGTACTTC

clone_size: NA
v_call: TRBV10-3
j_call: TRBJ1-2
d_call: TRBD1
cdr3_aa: CAISEGTGEHGYTF
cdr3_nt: TGTGCCATCAGTGAAGGGACAGGGGAACATGGCTACACCTTC

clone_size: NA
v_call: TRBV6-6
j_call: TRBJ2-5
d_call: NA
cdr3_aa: CASSYRLAQETQYF
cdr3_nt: TGTGCCAGCAGTTACCGACTGGCTCAAGAGACCCAGTACTTC

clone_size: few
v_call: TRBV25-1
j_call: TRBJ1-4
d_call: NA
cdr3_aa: CASRETATNEKLFF
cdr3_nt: TGTGCCAGCAGGGAGACTGCAACTAATGAAAAACTGTTTTTT

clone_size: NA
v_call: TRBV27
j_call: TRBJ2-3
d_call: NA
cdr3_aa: CASSLFASDTQYF
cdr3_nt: TGTGCCAGCAGTTTATTTGCGTCAGATACGCAGTATTTT

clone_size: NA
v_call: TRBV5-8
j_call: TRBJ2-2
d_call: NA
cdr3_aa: CASSSRNTGELFF
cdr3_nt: TGTGCCAGCAGCTCCCGAAACACCGGGGAGCTGTTTTTT

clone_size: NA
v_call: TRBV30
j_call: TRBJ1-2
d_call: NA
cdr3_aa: CAWVRGTAVNYGYTF
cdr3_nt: TGTGCCTGGGTCAGAGGGACCGCCGTTAACTATGGCTACACCTTC

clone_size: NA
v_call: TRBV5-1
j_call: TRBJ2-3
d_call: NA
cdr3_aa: CASSLAVLSTDTQYF
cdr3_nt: TGCGCCAGCAGTTTAGCGGTTCTAAGCACAGATACGCAGTATTTT

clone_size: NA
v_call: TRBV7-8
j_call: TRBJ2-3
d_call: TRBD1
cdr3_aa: CASSFRPGQGDTQYF
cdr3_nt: TGTGCCAGCAGCTTTAGGCCGGGACAGGGGGATACGCAGTATTTT

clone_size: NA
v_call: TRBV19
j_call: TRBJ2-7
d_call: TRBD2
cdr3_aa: CASSIHPGGRTPYEQYF
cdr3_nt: TGTGCCAGTAGTATTCACCCGGGCGGGAGGACTCCCTACGAGCAGTACTTC

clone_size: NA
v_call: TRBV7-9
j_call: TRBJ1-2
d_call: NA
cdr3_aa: CISGTSNYGYTF
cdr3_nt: TGTATATCCGGGACATCGAACTATGGCTACACCTTC

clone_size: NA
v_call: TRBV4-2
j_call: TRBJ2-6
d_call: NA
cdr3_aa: CASSQLFTGDSGANVLTF
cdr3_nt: TGTGCCAGCAGCCAACTTTTTACGGGGGACTCTGGGGCCAACGTCCTGACTTTC

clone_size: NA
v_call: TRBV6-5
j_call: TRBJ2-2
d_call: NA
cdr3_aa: CATTWGDTGELFF
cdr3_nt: TGTGCCACGACCTGGGGGGATACCGGGGAGCTGTTTTTT

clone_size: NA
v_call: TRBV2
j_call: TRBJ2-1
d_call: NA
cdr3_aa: CASSVLGGGKSNEQFF
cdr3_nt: TGTGCCAGCAGTGTTTTAGGGGGCGGGAAGAGCAATGAGCAGTTCTTC

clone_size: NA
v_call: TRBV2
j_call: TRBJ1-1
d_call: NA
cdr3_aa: CASSVGGAFF
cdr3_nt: TGTGCCAGCAGTGTAGGTGGGGCTTTCTTT

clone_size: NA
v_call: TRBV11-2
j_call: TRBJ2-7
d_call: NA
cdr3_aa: CASSFIAGASEQYF
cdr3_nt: TGTGCCAGCAGCTTCATCGCGGGGGCGAGCGAGCAGTACTTC

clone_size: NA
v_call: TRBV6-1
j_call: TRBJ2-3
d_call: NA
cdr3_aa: CASSGRQRDTQYF
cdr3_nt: TGTGCCAGCAGTGGCCGACAGAGAGATACGCAGTATTTT

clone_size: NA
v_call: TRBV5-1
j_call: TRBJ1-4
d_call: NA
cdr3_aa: CASSWSSGTEKLFF
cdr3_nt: TGCGCCAGCAGCTGGAGCTCGGGGACTGAAAAACTGTTTTTT

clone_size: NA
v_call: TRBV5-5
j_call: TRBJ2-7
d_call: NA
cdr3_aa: CASSLLVGGREQYF
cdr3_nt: TGTGCCAGCAGCCTGTTAGTTGGGGGACGCGAGCAGTACTTC

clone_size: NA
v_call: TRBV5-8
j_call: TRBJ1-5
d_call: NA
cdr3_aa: CASSQYTGDQPQHF
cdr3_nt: TGTGCCAGCAGCCAATATACGGGCGATCAGCCCCAGCATTTT

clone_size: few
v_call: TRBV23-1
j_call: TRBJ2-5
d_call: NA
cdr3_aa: CASSQSRGEGTQYF
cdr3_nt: TGCGCCAGCAGTCAATCGAGGGGGGAGGGGACCCAGTACTTC